This entry lists 21 T cell receptor beta chains sequenced from one sample in a study of CD8 T cells in ankylosing spondylitis. TCRdb reprocessed the 5' RACE reads via MiXCR and lists one record per CDR3 protein. In the table there are some 200,000 distinct CDR3 sequences, 10% to 15% of which are singletons. The sample consisted of blood, either unsorted or a sorted T cell fraction (not recorded which). The receptors come from a male donor with ankylosing spondylitis or in good health (not recorded which).

This chain uses TRBV27 with TRBJ2-7; 9 bases align to TRBD1. Germline CDR1 MNHEY, CDR2 SMNVEV (reference sequence). This CDR3 has 13 residues. V trimming: 6 bases; J trimming: 3 bases; junction bases outside the gene matches: 3. In DNA form, the CDR3 reads TGTGCCAGCAGACAGGGGGCGTACTACGAGCAGTACTTC. This sequence encodes CASRQGAYYEQYF.

The chain carries TRBV24-1 and TRBJ2-5; 7 bases are shared with TRBD1. The CDR3 spans 15 residues. V dropped 4 bases and J dropped 6; count of bases not matched to a gene: 10. CDR1 and CDR2 from the germline V gene are KGHDR and SFDVKD. CDR3 sequence reads: CATSDARQGEQTQYF. The CDR3 DNA reads TGTGCCACCAGTGACGCCAGGCAGGGGGAACAGACCCAGTACTTC.

The chain carries TRBV4-1 and TRBJ2-3; D unresolved. The V and J ends lost 3 bases and 3 bases respectively, with 16 bases between them. Germline CDR1 reads MGHRA; CDR2 reads YSYEKL. This CDR3 contains 16 residues. In DNA form, the CDR3 reads TGCGCCAGCAGCCACTTGGCCGTTATGAGGACAGATACGCAGTATTTT. Amino acid sequence: CASSHLAVMRTDTQYF.

This clonotype showed up just once. The gene calls are TRBV11-2 and TRBJ1-2; unclear D gene. The CDR3 has 15 amino acids. V gave up 1 base and J gave up 4 bases, with 13 bases separating them. Looked up from germline, CDR1 is SGHAT and CDR2 is FQNNGV. The CDR3 DNA reads TGTGCCAGCAGCTTAGTTAGGCCAGGCGTCTATGGCTACACCTTC. It specifies CASSLVRPGVYGYTF.

This clonotype was counted only a few times. The chain employs TRBV29-1 and TRBJ1-2; maybe TRBD1 (5 bases). The V gene lost 3 bases and the J gene lost 8 bases, with 16 bases spanning the gap. CDR3 size: 13 residues. CDR1 SQVTM and CDR2 ANQGSEA come from the germline V gene. In nucleotides, the CDR3 is TGCAGCGTTGAGGCGGGAGGGGATGGAGGCTACACCTTC. Translated: CSVEAGGDGGYTF.

The chain is built from TRBV10-2 and TRBJ1-2; D not resolved. This CDR3 comprises 15 residues. Trimming stripped 0 bases from V and 4 bases from J, with 12 bases between. CDR1 and CDR2 (germline): WSHSY, SAAADI. The CDR3 nucleotides are TGCGCCAGCAGTGAGTCGTACTCCTCGTCCTATGGCTACACCTTC. Amino acid sequence: CASSESYSSSYGYTF.

The chain has TRBV12-3 or TRBV12-4 and TRBJ2-3; 16 bases are shared with TRBD2. The CDR3 covers 17 residues. Unmatched junction bases numbered 4, after V lost 5 bases and J lost 2 bases. Here the CDR3 reads CASSGGTSGGDTDTQYF. The CDR3 DNA sequence: TGTGCCAGCAGTGGGGGGACTAGCGGGGGGGACACAGATACGCAGTATTTT.

This clonotype was counted between two and nine times. The rearrangement uses TRBV20-1 and TRBJ2-1; D is unresolved. The CDR3 covers 15 residues. Germline lookup yields CDR1 DFQATT and CDR2 SNEGSKA (reference sequence). V lost 0 bases and J lost 3, with 12 bases in between. CDR3 DNA: TGCAGTGCTAGAGATATCGCAGGTTTCTACAATGAGCAGTTCTTC. Protein product: CSARDIAGFYNEQFF.

This clonotype was recorded only once. V gene TRBV11-2 combines with J gene TRBJ1-4; D might be TRBD1 (5 bases). The CDR3 loop spans 14 amino acids. V lost 4 bases, J lost 5 bases, and 11 bases lay in between. Germline CDR1 and CDR2: SGHAT and FQNNGV. CDR3 nucleotide sequence: TGTGCCAGCAGCTACGGGGCCGGGAATGAAAAACTGTTTTTT. This codes for CASSYGAGNEKLFF.

This chain connects TRBV4-1 to TRBJ1-2; D is perhaps TRBD1 (5 bases). The CDR3 is 19 amino acids. Germline V gene sequence: CDR1 MGHRA, CDR2 YSYEKL. Trimming removed 2 bases at V and 4 bases at J, with 26 bases between. The DNA for the CDR3 is TGCGCCAGCAGCCAAAGCCCCCCCCCCCGGGCCGCGGGGGGCTATGGCTACACCTTC. Translating gives CASSQSPPPRAAGGYGYTF.

The rearrangement joins TRBV12-3 or TRBV12-4 to TRBJ2-5, with D possibly being TRBD2 (5 bases). The CDR3 spans 14 residues. The V end lost 1 base, the J end lost 1 base, and 7 bases lay between the germline ends. This chain's CDR3 is CASSLVLAQETQYF. Here the CDR3 DNA reads TGTGCCAGCAGTTTAGTGCTAGCCCAAGAGACCCAGTACTTC.

The J gene is TRBJ2-6, the V gene TRBV11-1; D uncertain. Germline-derived CDR1 and CDR2 are SGHAT and FQDESV (reference sequence). Trimming pared 5 bases from V and 0 bases from J, leaving 17 bases between. This CDR3 is built from 18 residues. DNA for the CDR3: TGTGCCAGCAGCCCACGACCGGTCCTCAGCTCTGGGGCCAACGTCCTGACTTTC. Protein sequence: CASSPRPVLSSGANVLTF.

The chain uses TRBV27 and TRBJ2-5; D uncertain. CDR1 is MNHEY and CDR2 is SMNVEV in the germline V gene (reference sequence). V shed 6 bases and J shed 2 bases, with 10 bases lying between them. This CDR3 spans 13 amino acids. The CDR3 spells CASRPLIQETQYF. The CDR3 DNA is TGTGCCAGCAGACCCCTAATACAAGAGACCCAGTACTTC.

This chain joins TRBV27 and TRBJ1-5, with D unclear. The CDR3 runs to 12 residues. V was clipped by 8 bases and J by 10 bases, with 15 bases between them. The germline V gene encodes CDR1 MNHEY and CDR2 SMNVEV (reference sequence). The CDR3 DNA sequence: TGTGCCAGCCGGGCGGACTCGGGCCCCCAGCATTTT. Translating it yields CASRADSGPQHF.

This clonotype appeared a few times. This chain joins TRBV5-1 and TRBJ2-7; a possible D gene is TRBD2 (6 bases). V was trimmed by 4 bases and J by 2 bases, leaving 16 bases between them. There are 15 residues in the CDR3. Germline-derived CDR1 and CDR2 are SGHRS and YFSETQ. The CDR3 DNA is TGCGCCAGCAGCAAGGCCAGCGGCGGGACCTACGAGCAGTACTTC. Its protein product is CASSKASGGTYEQYF.

This clonotype was found many times. This chain connects TRBV5-1 to TRBJ2-7, with D possibly matching TRBD1 (5 bases). CDR1 and CDR2 from the germline V gene are SGHRS and YFSETQ. There are 12 residues in the CDR3. V was cut by 7 bases and J by 1 base, with 9 bases left in between. The DNA for the CDR3 is TGCGCCAGCCAGGGCACATCCTACGAGCAGTACTTC. Its translation: CASQGTSYEQYF.

The chain carries TRBV7-9 and TRBJ2-2; D gene ambiguous. The CDR3 covers 16 residues. CDR1 is SEHNR and CDR2 is FQNEAQ in the germline V gene (reference sequence). Between the trimmed V and J ends, which lost 4 bases and 0 bases, there was a span of 12 bases. The CDR3 bases are TGTGCCAGCAGCTCCTCCCGCGAACCGAACACCGGGGAGCTGTTTTTT. It translates to CASSSSREPNTGELFF.

This clonotype came up many times. V and J are TRBV12-3 or TRBV12-4 and TRBJ2-7, with D perhaps TRBD1 (5 bases). The CDR3 runs 17 residues. The V end was cut by 1 base, the J end by 1 base, with 17 bases between. The CDR3 DNA reads TGTGCCAGCAGTTTAGGTCCTCAAGGCAGGGCATCCTACGAGCAGTACTTC. Amino acids: CASSLGPQGRASYEQYF.

At least ten counts were recorded for this clonotype. The chain links TRBV29-1 to TRBJ2-1; D is uncertain. CDR1 is SQVTM and CDR2 is ANQGSEA in the germline V gene. The CDR3 has 13 amino acids. V lost 3 bases to trimming and J lost 10 bases, with 16 bases between them. The CDR3 reads CSVEARGRPEQFF. In DNA, the CDR3 is TGCAGCGTTGAGGCCCGAGGACGCCCCGAGCAGTTCTTC.

This clonotype came up a few times. The chain carries TRBV20-1 and TRBJ1-5, with D maybe TRBD1 (5 bases). Germline-derived CDR1 and CDR2 are DFQATT and SNEGSKA (reference sequence). This CDR3 is 15 amino acids long. The ends were cut back, 1 base at V and 6 bases at J, with 16 bases in the middle. The CDR3 region is CSARAGTLAPQPQHF. The CDR3 DNA sequence: TGCAGTGCTAGAGCTGGGACCCTAGCCCCTCAGCCCCAGCATTTT.

This clonotype was seen only a few times. The chain is built from TRBV6-1 and TRBJ2-1; 12 nucleotides line up with TRBD2. Losses at the gene ends were 7 bases for V and 0 bases for J; bases not matched to a gene: 1. CDR1 is MNHNS and CDR2 is SASEGT in the germline V gene. CDR3 length equals 15 residues. This CDR3 reads CASKTSGSSYNEQFF. For the CDR3, the DNA is TGTGCCAGCAAGACTAGCGGGAGCTCCTACAATGAGCAGTTCTTC.